What follows describes a single TCR beta chain. The antigen is unknown. Repeated repertoire sampling spanned the course of chemoradiotherapy. The data stem from a study of chemoradiotherapy in HPV16-positive cancers. Looking at the study overall: Candidate HPV-specific T-cell clones and common TCR motifs came from functional assays in two HPV16-positive patients. Study-wide findings and caveats: The functional HPV-specific definition rests on just two HPV16-positive patients.

The V and J ends lost 1 base and 4 bases respectively, with 14 bases between them. CDR3 length: 16 amino acids. Looked up from germline, CDR1 is SGHDT and CDR2 is YYEEEE. Produced via immunoSEQ multiplex PCR; TCRdb's table is partial and in-frame only. The sample has 55,000 to 85,000 clones; almost 90% are singletons. The sequence was collected from a human donor with HPV-associated anogenital cancer. The sample here was blood, taken from a patient who underwent chemoradiotherapy. This chain links TRBV5-6 with TRBJ2-2, with no clear D. CDR3: CASSLFVGSLTGELFF. The CDR3 bases are TGTGCCAGCAGCTTGTTCGTCGGGTCTCTCACCGGGGAGCTGTTTTTT.